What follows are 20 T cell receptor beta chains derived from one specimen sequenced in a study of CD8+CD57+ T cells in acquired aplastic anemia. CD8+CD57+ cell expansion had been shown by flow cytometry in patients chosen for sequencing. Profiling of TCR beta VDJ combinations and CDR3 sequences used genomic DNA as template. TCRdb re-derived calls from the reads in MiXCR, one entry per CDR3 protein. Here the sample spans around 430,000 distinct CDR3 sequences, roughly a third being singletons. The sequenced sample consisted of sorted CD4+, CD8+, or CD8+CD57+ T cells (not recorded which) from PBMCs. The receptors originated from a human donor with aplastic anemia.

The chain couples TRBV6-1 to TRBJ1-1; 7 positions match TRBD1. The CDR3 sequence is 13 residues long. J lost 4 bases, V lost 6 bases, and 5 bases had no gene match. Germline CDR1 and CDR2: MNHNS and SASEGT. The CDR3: CASRTGTPTEAFF. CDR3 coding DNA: TGTGCCAGCAGGACAGGGACCCCCACTGAAGCTTTCTTT.

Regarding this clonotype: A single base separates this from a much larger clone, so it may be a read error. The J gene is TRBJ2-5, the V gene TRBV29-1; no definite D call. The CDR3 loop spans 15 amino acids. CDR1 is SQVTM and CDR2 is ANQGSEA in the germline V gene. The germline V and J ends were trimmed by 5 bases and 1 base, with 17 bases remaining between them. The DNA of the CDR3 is TGCAGCGTTTTTAATGGGTTGGGGTGCCAAGAGACCCAGTACTTC. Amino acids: CSVFNGLGCQETQYF.

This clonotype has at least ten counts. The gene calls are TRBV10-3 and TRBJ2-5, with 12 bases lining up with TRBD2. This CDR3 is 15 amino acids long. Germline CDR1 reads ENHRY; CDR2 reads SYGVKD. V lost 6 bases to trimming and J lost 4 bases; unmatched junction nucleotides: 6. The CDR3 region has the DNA TGTGCCATCAGGTCTAGCGGGGGGGCCTCAGAGACCCAGTACTTC. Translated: CAIRSSGGASETQYF.

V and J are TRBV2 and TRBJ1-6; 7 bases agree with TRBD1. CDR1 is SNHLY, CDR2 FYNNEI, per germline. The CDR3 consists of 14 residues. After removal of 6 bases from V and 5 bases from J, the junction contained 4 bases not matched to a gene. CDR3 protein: CASSGDSNNSPLHF. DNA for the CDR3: TGTGCCAGCAGCGGGGACAGCAATAATTCACCCCTCCACTTT. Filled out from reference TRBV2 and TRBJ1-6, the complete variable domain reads EPEVTQTPSHQVTQMGQEVILRCVPISNHLYFYWYRQILGQKVEFLVSFYNNEISEKSEIFDDQFSVERPDGSNFTLKIRSTKLEDSAMYFCASSGDSNNSPLHFGNGTRLTVT.

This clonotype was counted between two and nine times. The CDR3 sequence is CSVISAADYNEQFF. The CDR3 DNA reads as TGCAGTGTTATATCGGCAGCCGACTACAATGAGCAGTTCTTC. The chain is built from TRBV20-1 and TRBJ2-1; no clear D gene. Germline V lookup: CDR1 DFQATT, CDR2 SNEGSKA (reference sequence). V was pared by 7 bases and J by 3 bases, with 16 bases between. CDR3 length equals 14 residues.

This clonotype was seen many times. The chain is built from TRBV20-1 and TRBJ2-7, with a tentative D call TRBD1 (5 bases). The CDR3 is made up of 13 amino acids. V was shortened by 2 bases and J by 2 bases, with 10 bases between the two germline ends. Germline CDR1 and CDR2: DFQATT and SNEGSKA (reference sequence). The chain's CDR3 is CSARQTVTYEQYF. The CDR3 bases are TGCAGTGCTAGACAGACAGTGACCTACGAGCAGTACTTC.

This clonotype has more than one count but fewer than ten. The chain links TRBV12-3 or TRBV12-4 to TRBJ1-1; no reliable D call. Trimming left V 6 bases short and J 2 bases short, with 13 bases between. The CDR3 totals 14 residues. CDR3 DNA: TGTGCCAGCAGATGGGAGCAGAGAAACACTGAAGCTTTCTTT. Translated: CASRWEQRNTEAFF.

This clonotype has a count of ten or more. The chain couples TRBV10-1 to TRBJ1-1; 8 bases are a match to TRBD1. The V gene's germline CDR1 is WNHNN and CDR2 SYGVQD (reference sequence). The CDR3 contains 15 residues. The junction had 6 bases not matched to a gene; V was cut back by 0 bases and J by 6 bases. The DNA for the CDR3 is TGCGCCAGCAGTGAGTCTGATCAGGGGGCCCCTGAAGCTTTCTTT. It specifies CASSESDQGAPEAFF.

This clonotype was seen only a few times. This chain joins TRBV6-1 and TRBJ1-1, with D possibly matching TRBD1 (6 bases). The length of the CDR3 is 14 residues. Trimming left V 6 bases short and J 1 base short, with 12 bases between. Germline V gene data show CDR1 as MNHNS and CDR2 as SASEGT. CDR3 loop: CASRSTGSNTEAFF. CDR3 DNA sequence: TGTGCCAGCAGGTCAACAGGGTCGAACACTGAAGCTTTCTTT.

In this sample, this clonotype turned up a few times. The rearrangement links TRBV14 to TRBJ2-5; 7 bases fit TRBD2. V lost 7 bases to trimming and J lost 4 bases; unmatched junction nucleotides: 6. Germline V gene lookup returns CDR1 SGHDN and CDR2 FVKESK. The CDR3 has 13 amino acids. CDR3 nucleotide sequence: TGTGCCAGCAACCGGGAGGTAGCAGAGACCCAGTACTTC. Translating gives CASNREVAETQYF.

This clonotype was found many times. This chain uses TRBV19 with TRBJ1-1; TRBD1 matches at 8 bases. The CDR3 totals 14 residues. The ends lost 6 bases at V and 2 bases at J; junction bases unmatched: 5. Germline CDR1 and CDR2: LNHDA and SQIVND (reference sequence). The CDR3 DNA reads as TGTGCCAGTAGAACGACAGGGGCCAACACTGAAGCTTTCTTT. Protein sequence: CASRTTGANTEAFF.

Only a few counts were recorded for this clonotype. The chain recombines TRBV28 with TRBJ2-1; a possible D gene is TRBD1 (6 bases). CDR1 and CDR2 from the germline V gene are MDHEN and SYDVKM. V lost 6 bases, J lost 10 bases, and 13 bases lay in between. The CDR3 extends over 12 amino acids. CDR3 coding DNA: TGTGCCAGCAGGACGACCGGGACAGAGCAGTTCTTC. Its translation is CASRTTGTEQFF.

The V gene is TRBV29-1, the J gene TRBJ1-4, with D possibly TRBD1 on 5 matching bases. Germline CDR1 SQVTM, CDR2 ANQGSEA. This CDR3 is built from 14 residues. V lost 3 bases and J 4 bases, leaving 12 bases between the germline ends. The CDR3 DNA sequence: TGCAGCGTTGACGGGGGGAAGGGTAATGAAAAACTGTTTTTT. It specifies CSVDGGKGNEKLFF. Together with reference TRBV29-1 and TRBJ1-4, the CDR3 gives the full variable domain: SAVISQKPSRDICQRGTSLTIQCQVDSQVTMMFWYRQQPGQSLTLIATANQGSEATYESGFVIDKFPISRPNLTFSTLTVSNMSPEDSSIYLCSVDGGKGNEKLFFGSGTQLSVL.

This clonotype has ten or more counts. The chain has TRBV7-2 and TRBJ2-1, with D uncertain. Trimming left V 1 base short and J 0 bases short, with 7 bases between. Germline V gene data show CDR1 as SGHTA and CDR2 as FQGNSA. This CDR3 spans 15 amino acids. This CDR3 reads CASSLVASSYNEQFF. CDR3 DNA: TGTGCCAGCAGCTTAGTCGCCTCCTCCTACAATGAGCAGTTCTTC.

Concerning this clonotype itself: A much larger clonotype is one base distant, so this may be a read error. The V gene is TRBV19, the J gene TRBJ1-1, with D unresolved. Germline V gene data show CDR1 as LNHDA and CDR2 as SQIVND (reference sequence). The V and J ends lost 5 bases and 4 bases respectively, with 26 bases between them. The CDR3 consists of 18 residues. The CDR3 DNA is TGTGCCAGTAGTGCTCAGCGGACCGGCCGTCTTTGGGGCACTGAAGCTTTCTTT. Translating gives CASSAQRTGRLWGTEAFF.

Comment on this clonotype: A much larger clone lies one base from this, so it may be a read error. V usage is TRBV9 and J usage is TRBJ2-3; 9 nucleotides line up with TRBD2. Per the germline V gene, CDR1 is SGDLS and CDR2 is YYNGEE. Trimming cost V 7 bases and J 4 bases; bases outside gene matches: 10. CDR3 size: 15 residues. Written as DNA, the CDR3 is TGTGCCAGCCGCGCCGGACTAGCGTTGTCAGATACGCAGTATTTT. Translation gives CASRAGLALSDTQYF.

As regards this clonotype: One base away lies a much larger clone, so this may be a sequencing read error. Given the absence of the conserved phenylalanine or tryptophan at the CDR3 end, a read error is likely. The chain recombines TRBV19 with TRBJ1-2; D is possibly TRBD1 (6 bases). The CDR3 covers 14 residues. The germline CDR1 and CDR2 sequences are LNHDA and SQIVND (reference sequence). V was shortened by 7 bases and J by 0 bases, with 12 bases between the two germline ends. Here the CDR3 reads CASTPGQSNYGYTL. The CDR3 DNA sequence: TGTGCCAGTACTCCGGGACAATCTAACTATGGCTACACCCTC.

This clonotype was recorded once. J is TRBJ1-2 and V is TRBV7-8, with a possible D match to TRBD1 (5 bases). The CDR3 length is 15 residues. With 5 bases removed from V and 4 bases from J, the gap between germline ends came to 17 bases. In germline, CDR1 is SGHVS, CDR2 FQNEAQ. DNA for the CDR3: TGTGCCAGCAGCCCCGGGACCCAGGCGGCCTATGGCTACACCTTC. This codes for CASSPGTQAAYGYTF.

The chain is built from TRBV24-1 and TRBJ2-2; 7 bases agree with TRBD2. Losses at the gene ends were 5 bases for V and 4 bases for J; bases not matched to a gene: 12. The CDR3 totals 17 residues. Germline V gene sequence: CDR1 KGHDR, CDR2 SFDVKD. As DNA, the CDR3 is TGTGCCACCAGTGCCCCGACGGCGGGAGTGAGCACCGGGGAGCTGTTTTTT. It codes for CATSAPTAGVSTGELFF.

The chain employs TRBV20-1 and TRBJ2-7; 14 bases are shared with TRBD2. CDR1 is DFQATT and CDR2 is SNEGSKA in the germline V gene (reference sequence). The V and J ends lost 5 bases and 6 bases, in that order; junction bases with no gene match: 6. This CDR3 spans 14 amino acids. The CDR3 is CSAFGTSGRTEQYF. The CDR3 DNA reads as TGCAGTGCTTTTGGGACTAGCGGGAGAACCGAGCAGTACTTC.